This record concerns one T cell receptor (beta chain) sequence. This sample was taken from a study of blood T cells in healthy people across ages. Alongside a J-beta primer mix, a sample-barcoded 5' primer served in a second PCR lasting about 7 to 11 cycles. TCRdb ran MiXCR on the 5' RACE reads and lists one entry per CDR3 protein. This sample carries more than 900,000 distinct CDR3 sequences, roughly 24% of them seen once, and the ten largest clones take around 0.75%. The length of the CDR3 is 15 residues. Per the germline V gene, CDR1 is SGDLS and CDR2 is YYNGEE. Trimming removed 4 bases from V and 2 bases from J, with 14 bases in between. These data also featured in a second study, about T cells of mothers and their children.

This clonotype was sampled from a girl aged 2 to 9 in good health. The chain recombines TRBV9 with TRBJ2-3, with TRBD2 as a possible D gene (5 bases). The source material was blood. CDR3 in amino acids: CASSPEGRFTDTQYF. The CDR3 nucleotides are TGTGCCAGCAGCCCCGAGGGCCGATTCACAGATACGCAGTATTTT.